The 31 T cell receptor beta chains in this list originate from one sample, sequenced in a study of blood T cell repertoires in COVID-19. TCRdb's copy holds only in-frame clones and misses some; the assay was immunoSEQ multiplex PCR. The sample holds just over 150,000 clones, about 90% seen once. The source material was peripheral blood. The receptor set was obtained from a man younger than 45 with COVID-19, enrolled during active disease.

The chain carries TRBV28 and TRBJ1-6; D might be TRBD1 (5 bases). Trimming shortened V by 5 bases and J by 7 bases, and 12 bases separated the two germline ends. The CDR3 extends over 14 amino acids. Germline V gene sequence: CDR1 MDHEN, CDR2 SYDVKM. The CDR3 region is CASSPGHVNSPLHF. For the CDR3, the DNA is TGTGCCAGCAGTCCAGGACATGTCAATTCACCCCTCCACTTT.

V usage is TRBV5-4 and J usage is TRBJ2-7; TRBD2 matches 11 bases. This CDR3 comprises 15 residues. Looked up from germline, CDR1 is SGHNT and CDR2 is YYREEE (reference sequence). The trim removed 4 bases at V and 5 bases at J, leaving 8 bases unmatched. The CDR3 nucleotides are TGTGCCAGCAGCCCAGGGACTAGCGGCTTAAACGAGCAGTACTTC. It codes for CASSPGTSGLNEQYF.

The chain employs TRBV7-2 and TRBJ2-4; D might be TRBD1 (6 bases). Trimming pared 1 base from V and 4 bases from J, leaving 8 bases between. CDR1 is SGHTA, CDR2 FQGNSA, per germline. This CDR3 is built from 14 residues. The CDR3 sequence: CASSLGQDKNIQYF. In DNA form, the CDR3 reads TGTGCCAGCAGCTTAGGACAGGATAAAAACATTCAGTACTTC.

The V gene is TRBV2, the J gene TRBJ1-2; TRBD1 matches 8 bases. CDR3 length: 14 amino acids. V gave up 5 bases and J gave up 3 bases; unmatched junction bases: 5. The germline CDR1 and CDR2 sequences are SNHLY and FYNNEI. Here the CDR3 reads CASSLNRGDYGYTF. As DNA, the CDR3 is TGTGCCAGCAGTTTGAACAGGGGGGACTATGGCTACACCTTC.

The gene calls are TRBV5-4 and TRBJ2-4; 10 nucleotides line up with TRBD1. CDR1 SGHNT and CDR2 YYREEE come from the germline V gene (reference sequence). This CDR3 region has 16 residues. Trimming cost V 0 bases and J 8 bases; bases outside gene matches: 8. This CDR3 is CASSLGGTGVIYIQYF. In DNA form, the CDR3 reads TGTGCCAGCAGCTTGGGGGGGACAGGGGTAATATACATTCAGTACTTC. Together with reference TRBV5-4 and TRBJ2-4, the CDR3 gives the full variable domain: ETGVTQSPTHLIKTRGQQVTLRCSSQSGHNTVSWYQQALGQGPQFIFQYYREEENGRGNFPPRFSGLQFPNYSSELNVNALELDDSALYLCASSLGGTGVIYIQYFGAGTRLSVL.

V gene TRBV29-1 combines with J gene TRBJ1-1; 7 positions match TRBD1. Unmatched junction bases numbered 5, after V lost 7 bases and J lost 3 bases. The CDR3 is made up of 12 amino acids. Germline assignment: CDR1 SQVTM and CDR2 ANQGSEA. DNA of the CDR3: TGCAGCGGGAATACAGGGGACACTGAAGCTTTCTTT. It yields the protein CSGNTGDTEAFF.

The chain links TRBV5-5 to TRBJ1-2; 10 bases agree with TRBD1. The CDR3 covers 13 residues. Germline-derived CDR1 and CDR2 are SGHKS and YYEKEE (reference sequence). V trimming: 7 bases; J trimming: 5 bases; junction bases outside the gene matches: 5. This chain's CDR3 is CASLPGQGYGYTF. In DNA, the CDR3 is TGTGCCAGCCTGCCGGGACAGGGGTATGGCTACACCTTC.

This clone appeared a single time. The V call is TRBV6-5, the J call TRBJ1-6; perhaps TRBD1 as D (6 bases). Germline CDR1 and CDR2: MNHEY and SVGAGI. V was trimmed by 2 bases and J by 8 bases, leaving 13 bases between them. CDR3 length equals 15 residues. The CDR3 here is CASSYSGGRYSPLHF. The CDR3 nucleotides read TGTGCCAGCAGTTACAGCGGGGGCCGCTATTCACCCCTCCACTTT.

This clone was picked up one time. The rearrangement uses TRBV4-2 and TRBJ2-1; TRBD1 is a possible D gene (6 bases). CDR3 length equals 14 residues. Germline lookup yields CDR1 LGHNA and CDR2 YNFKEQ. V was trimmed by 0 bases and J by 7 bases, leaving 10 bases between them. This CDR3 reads CASSQEYTGNEQFF. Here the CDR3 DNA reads TGTGCCAGCAGCCAAGAGTATACAGGGAATGAGCAGTTCTTC.

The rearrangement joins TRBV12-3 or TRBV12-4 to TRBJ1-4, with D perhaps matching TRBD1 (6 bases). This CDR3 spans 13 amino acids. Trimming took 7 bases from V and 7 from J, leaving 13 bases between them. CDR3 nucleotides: TGTGCCAGCAACCCCAGGGGTGGTGAAAAACTGTTTTTT. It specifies CASNPRGGEKLFF.

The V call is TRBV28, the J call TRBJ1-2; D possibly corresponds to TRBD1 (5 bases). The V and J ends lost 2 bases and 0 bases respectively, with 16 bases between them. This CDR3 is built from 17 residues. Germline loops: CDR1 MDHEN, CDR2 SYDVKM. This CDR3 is CASSLGVNSGANYGYTF. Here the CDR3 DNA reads TGTGCCAGCAGTTTAGGAGTGAATTCGGGGGCTAACTATGGCTACACCTTC.

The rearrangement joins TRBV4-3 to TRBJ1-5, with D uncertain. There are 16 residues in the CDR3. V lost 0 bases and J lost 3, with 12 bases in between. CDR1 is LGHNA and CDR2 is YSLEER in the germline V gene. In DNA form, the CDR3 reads TGCGCCAGCAGCCAAGATCGGGGTATGGACAATCAGCCCCAGCATTTT. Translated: CASSQDRGMDNQPQHF.

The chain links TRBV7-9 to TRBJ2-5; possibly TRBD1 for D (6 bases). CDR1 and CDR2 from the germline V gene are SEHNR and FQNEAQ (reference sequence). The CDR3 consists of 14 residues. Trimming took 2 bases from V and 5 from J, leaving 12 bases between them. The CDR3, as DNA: TGTGCCAGCAGCTTATTCGCAGGGGTTGAGACCCAGTACTTC. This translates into CASSLFAGVETQYF.

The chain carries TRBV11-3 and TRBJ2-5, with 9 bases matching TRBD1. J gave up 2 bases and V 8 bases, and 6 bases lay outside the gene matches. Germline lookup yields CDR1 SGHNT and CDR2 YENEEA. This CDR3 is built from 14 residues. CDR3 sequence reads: CASARGQGQETQYF. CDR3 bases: TGTGCCAGCGCCAGAGGACAGGGGCAAGAGACCCAGTACTTC.

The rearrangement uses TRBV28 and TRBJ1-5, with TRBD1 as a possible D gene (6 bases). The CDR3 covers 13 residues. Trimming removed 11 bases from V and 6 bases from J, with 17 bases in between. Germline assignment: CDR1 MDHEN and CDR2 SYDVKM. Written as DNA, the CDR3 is TGTGCCGGGTCCAGGGGCTCGGCTCAGCCCCAGCATTTT. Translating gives CAGSRGSAQPQHF.

The CDR3 sequence: CASSFIQNSYNEQFF. Written as DNA, the CDR3 is TGTGCCAGCAGCTTTATTCAGAACTCCTACAATGAGCAGTTCTTC. The chain combines TRBV11-2 with TRBJ2-1; unclear D gene. The CDR3 is 15 residues long. Trimming cost V 3 bases and J 0 bases, with 9 bases left between them. Germline values: CDR1 SGHAT, CDR2 FQNNGV.

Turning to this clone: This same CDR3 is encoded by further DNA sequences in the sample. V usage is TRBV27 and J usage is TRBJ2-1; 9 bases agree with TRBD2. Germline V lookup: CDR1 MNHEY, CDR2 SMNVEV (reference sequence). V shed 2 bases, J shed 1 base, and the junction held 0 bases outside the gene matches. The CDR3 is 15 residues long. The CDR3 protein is CASSLTSGSYNEQFF. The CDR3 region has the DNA TGTGCCAGCAGTTTAACTAGCGGGTCCTACAATGAGCAGTTCTTC.

CDR3 nucleotide sequence: TGTGCCAGCAGTTACTCGCGGGACAGGGGGCAGGATGGCTACACCTTC. Protein: CASSYSRDRGQDGYTF. The chain is built from TRBV6-5 and TRBJ1-2, with 12 bases that match TRBD1. The ends lost 0 bases at V and 6 bases at J; junction bases unmatched: 5. Per germline, CDR1 MNHEY and CDR2 SVGAGI. The CDR3 length is 16 residues.

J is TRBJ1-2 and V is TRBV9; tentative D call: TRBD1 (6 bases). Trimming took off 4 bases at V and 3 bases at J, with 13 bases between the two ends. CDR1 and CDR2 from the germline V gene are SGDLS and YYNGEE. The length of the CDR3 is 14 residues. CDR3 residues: CASSPSTGYYGYTF. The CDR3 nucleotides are TGTGCCAGCAGCCCTTCTACAGGGTACTATGGCTACACCTTC.

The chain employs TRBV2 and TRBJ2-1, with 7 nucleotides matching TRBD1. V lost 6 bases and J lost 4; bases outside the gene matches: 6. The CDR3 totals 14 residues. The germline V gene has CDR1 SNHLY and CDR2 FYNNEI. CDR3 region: CASSGDSPYNEQFF. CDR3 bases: TGTGCCAGCAGCGGGGACAGCCCATACAATGAGCAGTTCTTC.

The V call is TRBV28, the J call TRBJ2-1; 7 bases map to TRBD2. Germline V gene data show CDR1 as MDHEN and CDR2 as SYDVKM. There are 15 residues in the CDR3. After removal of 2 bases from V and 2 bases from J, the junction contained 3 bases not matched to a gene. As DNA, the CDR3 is TGTGCCAGCAGTTTAAGGGGACTACCCTACAATGAGCAGTTCTTC. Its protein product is CASSLRGLPYNEQFF.

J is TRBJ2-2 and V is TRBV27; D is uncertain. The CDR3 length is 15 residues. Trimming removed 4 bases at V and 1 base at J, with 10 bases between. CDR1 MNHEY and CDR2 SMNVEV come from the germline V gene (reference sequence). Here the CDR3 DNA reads TGTGCCAGCAGTTCCCTTATACAGAACACCGGGGAGCTGTTTTTT. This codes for CASSSLIQNTGELFF.

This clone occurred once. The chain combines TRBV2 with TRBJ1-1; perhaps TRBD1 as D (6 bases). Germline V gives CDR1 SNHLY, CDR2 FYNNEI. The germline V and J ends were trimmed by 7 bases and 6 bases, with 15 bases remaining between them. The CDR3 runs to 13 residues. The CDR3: CASKIKQGAEAFF. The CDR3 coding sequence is TGTGCCAGCAAAATAAAACAGGGTGCTGAAGCTTTCTTT.

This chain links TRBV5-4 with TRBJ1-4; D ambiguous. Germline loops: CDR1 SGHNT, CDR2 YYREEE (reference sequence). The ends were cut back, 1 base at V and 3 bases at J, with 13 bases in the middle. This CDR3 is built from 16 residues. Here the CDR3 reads CASSLFSGISNEKLFF. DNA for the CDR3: TGTGCCAGCAGCTTGTTCTCGGGGATCTCTAATGAAAAACTGTTTTTT.

DNA of the CDR3: TGTGCCAGCTCAACCACAGAAGACACTGAAGCTTTCTTT. This sequence encodes CASSTTEDTEAFF. The rearrangement links TRBV18 to TRBJ1-1; D is uncertain. The germline gives CDR1 KGHSH, CDR2 LQKENI. The ends were cut back, 5 bases at V and 3 bases at J, with 10 bases in the middle. The CDR3 is made up of 13 amino acids. The entire variable domain, with the rest obtained from reference TRBV18 and TRBJ1-1, is as follows: NAGVMQNPRHLVRRRGQEARLRCSPMKGHSHVYWYRQLPEEGLKFMVYLQKENIIDESGMPKERFSAEFPKEGPSILRIQQVVRGDSAAYFCASSTTEDTEAFFGQGTRLTVV.

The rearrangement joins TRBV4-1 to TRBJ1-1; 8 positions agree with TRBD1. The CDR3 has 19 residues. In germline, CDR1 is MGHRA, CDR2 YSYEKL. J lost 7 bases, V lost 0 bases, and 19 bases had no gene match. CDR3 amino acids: CASSQERLHQTGVQGEAFF. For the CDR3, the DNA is TGCGCCAGCAGCCAAGAAAGGCTACACCAGACAGGGGTCCAAGGTGAAGCTTTCTTT.

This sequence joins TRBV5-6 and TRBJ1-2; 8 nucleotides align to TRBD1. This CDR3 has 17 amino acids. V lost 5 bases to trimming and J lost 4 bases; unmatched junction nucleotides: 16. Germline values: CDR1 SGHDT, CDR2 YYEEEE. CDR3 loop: CASRTTDRVQGFYGYTF. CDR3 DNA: TGTGCCAGCAGAACAACGGACAGGGTTCAAGGATTCTATGGCTACACCTTC.

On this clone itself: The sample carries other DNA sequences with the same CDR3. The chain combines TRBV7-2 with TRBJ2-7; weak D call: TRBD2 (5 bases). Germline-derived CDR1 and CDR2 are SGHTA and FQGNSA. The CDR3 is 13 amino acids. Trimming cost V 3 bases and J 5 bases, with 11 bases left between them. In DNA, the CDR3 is TGTGCCAGCAGCTTGTTGCTAGCCCACGAGCAGTACTTC. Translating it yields CASSLLLAHEQYF. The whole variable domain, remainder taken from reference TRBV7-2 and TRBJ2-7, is GAGVSQSPSNKVTEKGKDVELRCDPISGHTALYWYRQSLGQGLEFLIYFQGNSAPDKSGLPSDRFSAERTGGSVSTLTIQRTQQEDSAVYLCASSLLLAHEQYFGPGTRLTVT.

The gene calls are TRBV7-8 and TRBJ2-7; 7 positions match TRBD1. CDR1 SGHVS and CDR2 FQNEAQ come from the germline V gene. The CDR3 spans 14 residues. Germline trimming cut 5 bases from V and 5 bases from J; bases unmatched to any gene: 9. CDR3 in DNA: TGTGCCAGCAGCAACGACAGGGTTGGCCACGAGCAGTACTTC. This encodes CASSNDRVGHEQYF.

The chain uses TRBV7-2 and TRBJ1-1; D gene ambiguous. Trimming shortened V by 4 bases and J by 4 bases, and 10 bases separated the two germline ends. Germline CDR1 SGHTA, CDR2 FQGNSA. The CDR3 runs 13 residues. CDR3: CASSWGGSTEAFF. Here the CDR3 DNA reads TGTGCCAGCAGCTGGGGAGGATCCACTGAAGCTTTCTTT.

The CDR3 DNA follows: TGTGCCAGCAGCCAAGTTGGCTGGAACACTGAAGCTTTCTTT. It specifies CASSQVGWNTEAFF. The chain uses TRBV3-1 (or the pseudogene TRBV3-2) and TRBJ1-1; D call uncertain. Trimming removed 1 base at V and 1 base at J, with 7 bases between. Germline lookup yields CDR1 LGHDT and CDR2 YNNKEL (reference sequence). The CDR3 loop spans 14 amino acids.